This T cell receptor (beta chain) appears in the sequencing data of a study of blood T cell repertoires in COVID-19. V trimming: 6 bases; J trimming: 1 base; junction bases outside the gene matches: 7. Germline CDR1 WSHSY, CDR2 SAAADI. The length of the CDR3 is 15 residues. Using immunoSEQ multiplex PCR, the repertoire was profiled, and TCRdb retains in-frame clones only, with some absent. This sample yields about 31,000 clones, of which around 87% are seen a single time; roughly 15% belongs to the top ten. The chain joins TRBV10-2 to TRBJ2-7; TRBD1 matches at 9 bases. The sequence derives from an elderly man with acute or convalescent COVID-19. The sequenced material came from peripheral blood. CDR3 DNA sequence: TGCGCCAGCAGCGGACAGGGGCCACCATCCTACGAGCAGTACTTC. Translating gives CASSGQGPPSYEQYF.